The entry that follows covers one T cell receptor (beta chain) sequence. Its antigen is not identified. The sample is drawn from a study of spatial heterogeneity in lung cancer. Study as a whole: The cohort: approximately 66 early-stage, untreated non-small cell lung cancer patients. Follow-up PBMC specimens underwent sequencing when available; their median timing was roughly 2 years after resection.

In germline, CDR1 is SQVTM, CDR2 ANQGSEA. This CDR3 has 14 amino acids. V lost 3 bases and J lost 7, with 16 bases in between. Time point given: blood at routine non-recurrence follow-up after resection. In each case, whole RNA from tumor, nontumor lung or frozen PBMC was sequenced unsorted. One entry per CDR3 protein, called by TCRdb with MiXCR from the 5' RACE reads. The table shows fewer than 150,000 distinct CDR3 sequences, with 9.5% to 14% occurring only once. Study-wide results and limits: There were more appearances of ubiquitous expanded tumor TCRs in blood at resection than at follow-up.

This TCR derives from a female donor with early-stage non-small cell lung cancer. The V and J genes are TRBV29-1 and TRBJ2-1; TRBD2 might be the D (6 bases). Sequenced material: PBMCs, taken at follow-up. The CDR3 reads CSVDFPLASNEQFF. The CDR3 DNA follows: TGCAGCGTTGATTTCCCGCTAGCGTCGAATGAGCAGTTCTTC.